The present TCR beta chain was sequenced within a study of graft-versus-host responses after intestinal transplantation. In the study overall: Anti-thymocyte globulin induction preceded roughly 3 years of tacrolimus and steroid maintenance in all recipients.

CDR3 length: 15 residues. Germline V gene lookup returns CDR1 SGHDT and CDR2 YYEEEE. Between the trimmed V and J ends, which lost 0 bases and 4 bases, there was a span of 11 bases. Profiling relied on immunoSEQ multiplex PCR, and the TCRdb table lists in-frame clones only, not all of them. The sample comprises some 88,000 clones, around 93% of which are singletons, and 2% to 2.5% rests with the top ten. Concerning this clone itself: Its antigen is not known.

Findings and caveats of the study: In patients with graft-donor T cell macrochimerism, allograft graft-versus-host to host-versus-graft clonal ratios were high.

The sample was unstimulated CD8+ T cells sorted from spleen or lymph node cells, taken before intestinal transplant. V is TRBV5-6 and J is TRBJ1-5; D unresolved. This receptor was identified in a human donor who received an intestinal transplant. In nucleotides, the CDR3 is TGTGCCAGCAGCTTGGGGTATGGAGGGAATCAGCCCCAGCATTTT. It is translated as CASSLGYGGNQPQHF.